Listed below are T cell receptor beta chains from one sample, sequenced in a study of blood T cell repertoires in COVID-19. Generated by immunoSEQ multiplex PCR, the TCRdb table keeps only in-frame clones and is missing some. The sample consists of roughly 250,000 clones, around 89% of them appearing once. The sequencing sample was made of peripheral blood. These TCRs come from a woman in her thirties or forties with acute or convalescent COVID-19. CDR3s leave out the opening cysteine and the closing phenylalanine or tryptophan. Fields, in order: CDR3 protein, V gene, J gene.

cdr3_aa: ASSEGLGSGNTIY; v_call: TRBV6-1; j_call: TRBJ1-3
cdr3_aa: ASGQGGNTIY; v_call: TRBV6-5; j_call: TRBJ1-3
cdr3_aa: ASSYSTGPNYGYT; v_call: TRBV6-5; j_call: TRBJ1-2
cdr3_aa: ASSVRLRNTEAF; v_call: TRBV5-8; j_call: TRBJ1-1
cdr3_aa: ASSEQGGSNQPQH; v_call: TRBV6-1; j_call: TRBJ1-5
cdr3_aa: ASSLGDRVIYGYT; v_call: TRBV7-8; j_call: TRBJ1-2
cdr3_aa: ASSLQGVTGELF; v_call: TRBV18; j_call: TRBJ2-2
cdr3_aa: ASRSTSGGAHEQF; v_call: TRBV4-2; j_call: TRBJ2-1
cdr3_aa: ASSYGQITEAF; v_call: TRBV6-5; j_call: TRBJ1-1
cdr3_aa: ASSHYKRSSNQPQH; v_call: TRBV4-1; j_call: TRBJ1-5